One sample yielded the 12 T cell receptor beta chains listed below, sequenced in a study of blood T cell repertoires in COVID-19 (dated by TCRdb to 2020 to 2022). The method behind the library was the immunoSEQ multiplex PCR assay. Entries here come from immuneACCESS through TCRdb and include only in-frame sequences with V and J called. Some clones fail to appear in such tables; in the studies checked, an unresolved V gene covers under half of the shortfall, and the cause of the remainder is unknown. This sample is represented by fewer than 450,000 clones; 80% to 95% of them were singletons. The top ten hold about 0.6% of the sample. Sequenced sample: PBMCs or T cells enriched from blood (not recorded which). The receptors originated from a man between 18 and 35 years old who had recovered from COVID-19.

V is TRBV11-2 and J is TRBJ2-1; no firm D call. Germline CDR1 is SGHAT and CDR2 is FQNNGV. This CDR3 is built from 17 residues. Trimming stripped 1 base from V and 6 bases from J, with 19 bases between. The CDR3 is CASSLVATLPVPNEQFF. For the CDR3, the DNA is TGTGCCAGCAGCTTAGTGGCGACTCTCCCTGTCCCCAATGAGCAGTTCTTC. The full variable domain, its missing parts supplied by reference TRBV11-2 and TRBJ2-1, is EAGVAQSPRYKIIEKRQSVAFWCNPISGHATLYWYQQILGQGPKLLIQFQNNGVVDDSQLPKDRFSAERLKGVDSTLKIQPAKLEDSAVYLCASSLVATLPVPNEQFFGPGTRLTVL.

The rearrangement links TRBV10-3 to TRBJ2-2, with 14 bases matching TRBD2. The CDR3 runs to 21 residues. The germline gives CDR1 ENHRY, CDR2 SYGVKD. The V segment lost 4 bases and the J segment 3 bases; nucleotides outside the gene matches: 16. CDR3 loop: CAISVTSPGLAGETHTGELFF. CDR3 nucleotide sequence: TGTGCCATCAGTGTGACATCACCGGGACTAGCGGGAGAAACGCACACCGGGGAGCTGTTTTTT.

V is TRBV10-2 and J is TRBJ2-3, with 16 bases matching TRBD2. CDR1 WSHSY and CDR2 SAAADI come from the germline V gene. The V and J ends lost 6 bases and 3 bases, in that order; junction bases with no gene match: 12. CDR3 length equals 19 residues. CDR3 bases: TGCGCCAGCAGCGCAACCGGGACTAGCGGGAGGGTTGGTACAGATACGCAGTATTTT. Its translation: CASSATGTSGRVGTDTQYF.

The chain uses TRBV10-3 and TRBJ2-7; perhaps TRBD2 as D (6 bases). The germline V gene encodes CDR1 ENHRY and CDR2 SYGVKD. This CDR3 has 14 amino acids. Deletions cut 7 bases from V and 0 bases from J, with 13 bases between. The CDR3 loop is CAIKLGEASYEQYF. CDR3 bases: TGTGCCATCAAGTTGGGGGAGGCCTCCTACGAGCAGTACTTC.

The chain couples TRBV5-1 to TRBJ2-3; D unresolved. This CDR3 region has 15 residues. Germline V CDR1 and CDR2: SGHRS, YFSETQ. V was shortened by 4 bases and J by 1 base, with 13 bases between the two germline ends. The CDR3 bases are TGCGCCAGCAGCGATGTGGCGGAACGCACAGATACGCAGTATTTT. Protein: CASSDVAERTDTQYF.

The V and J genes are TRBV30 and TRBJ2-7; 11 bases line up with TRBD1. Germline loops: CDR1 GTSNPN, CDR2 SVGIG (reference sequence). The CDR3 has 15 amino acids. V lost 0 bases and J lost 2; bases outside the gene matches: 3. The CDR3, as DNA: TGTGCCTGGAGTGTCGGGACAGGGGGAGCCTACGAGCAGTACTTC. Protein product: CAWSVGTGGAYEQYF.

This clone was detected a few times. The chain carries TRBV28 and TRBJ1-5; maybe TRBD1 (5 bases). Trimming took 6 bases from V and 3 from J, leaving 6 bases between them. Germline assignment: CDR1 MDHEN and CDR2 SYDVKM. The CDR3 is made up of 12 amino acids. This CDR3 is CASRDTNQPQHF. The CDR3 DNA reads as TGTGCCAGCAGGGACACCAATCAGCCCCAGCATTTT.

Here the CDR3 reads CASSFGPEVGSPLHF. The CDR3 coding sequence is TGCGCCAGCAGCTTTGGACCGGAGGTTGGATCACCCCTCCACTTT. The rearrangement uses TRBV5-1 and TRBJ1-6; D unresolved. The CDR3 is 15 residues long. The germline V and J ends were trimmed by 2 bases and 10 bases, with 16 bases remaining between them. Germline V gene sequence: CDR1 SGHRS, CDR2 YFSETQ.

This chain joins TRBV7-9 and TRBJ1-6; 10 bases agree with TRBD1. The CDR3 spans 15 residues. V lost 5 bases and J lost 7; bases outside the gene matches: 5. Germline V gives CDR1 SEHNR, CDR2 FQNEAQ (reference sequence). The CDR3 DNA is TGTGCCAGCAGCCCCCCGGGACAGGGGAATTCACCCCTCCACTTT. Its protein product is CASSPPGQGNSPLHF. The entire variable domain, with the rest obtained from reference TRBV7-9 and TRBJ1-6, is as follows: DTGVSQNPRHKITKRGQNVTFRCDPISEHNRLYWYRQTLGQGPEFLTYFQNEAQLEKSRLLSDRFSAERPKGSFSTLEIQRTEQGDSAMYLCASSPPGQGNSPLHFGNGTRLTVT.

The V call is TRBV18, the J call TRBJ1-4, with TRBD1 matching over 7 bases. The trim removed 3 bases at V and 8 bases at J, leaving 9 bases unmatched. Looked up from germline, CDR1 is KGHSH and CDR2 is LQKENI. The CDR3 has 15 amino acids. For the CDR3, the DNA is TGTGCCAGCTCACCGTCCCCCGGGACAGCAGAAAAACTGTTTTTT. Its translation: CASSPSPGTAEKLFF.

The chain employs TRBV28 and TRBJ1-4, with D possibly TRBD1 on 6 matching bases. Germline V CDR1 and CDR2: MDHEN, SYDVKM. The CDR3 loop spans 15 amino acids. V was cut by 5 bases and J by 0 bases, with 10 bases left in between. Here the CDR3 reads CASSAWTATNEKLFF. The CDR3 region has the DNA TGTGCCAGCAGTGCATGGACAGCAACTAATGAAAAACTGTTTTTT.

V gene TRBV11-2 combines with J gene TRBJ1-1; D perhaps matches TRBD1 (6 bases). Germline V lookup: CDR1 SGHAT, CDR2 FQNNGV. Trimming left V 0 bases short and J 6 bases short, with 20 bases between. This CDR3 has 17 residues. CDR3 sequence (DNA): TGTGCCAGCAGCTTAGAGGGCAGGGGCCAGGGAAGATCTGAAGCTTTCTTT. Translation gives CASSLEGRGQGRSEAFF.